This T cell receptor beta chain was profiled in a study of cytomegalovirus exposure and HLA in healthy donors. Overall study context: Out of roughly 200 million T cells, an earlier analysis found around 120 million unique TCR beta sequences in total. Study findings and constraints: Presence/absence analyses assumed roughly uniform sequencing depth across donors, which may not hold. The study carried out a later analysis of TCR beta sequences. It associated 16,951 of them with specific HLA alleles at a false discovery rate of 0.05. The sole available immune exposure information was CMV serostatus.

In the PCR, 60 Vbeta and 13 Jbeta primers were used. Measured with immunoSEQ multiplex PCR; TCRdb has only the in-frame clones, and not every one. The sample holds roughly 42,000 clones. CDR3 length equals 14 residues. V lost 5 bases and J lost 1, with 11 bases in between. In germline, CDR1 is SSHAT, CDR2 FNYEAQ (reference sequence). As regards this clone: Its antigen is not identified.

The sequenced material came from PBMCs. The TCR originated in a man aged 25-40 years in good health and CMV-seronegative. The V gene is TRBV7-7, the J gene TRBJ2-5; no firm D call. The CDR3 loop reads CASSEIRTQETQYF. The CDR3 DNA reads TGTGCCAGCAGCGAGATACGTACCCAAGAGACCCAGTACTTC.